A selection of T cell receptor beta chains follows, all from one sample in a study of T cell responses to AZD1222 COVID-19 vaccine. Clones were read by immunoSEQ multiplex PCR, and TCRdb kept only the in-frame ones, dropping some. The sample has 120,000 or so clones, 80% to 90% seen once. The sequencing here drew on peripheral blood, taken on day 0 of MenACWY control vaccination. The origin of the receptors is an adult in good health. The CDR3 runs from the conserved cysteine through the conserved F or W. A D gene is named only where the DNA matches it firmly. The size field is filled for only some rows; it gives once, few, many or a size class.

D	V	size	J	DNA	CDR3
NA	TRBV30	NA	TRBJ2-5	TGTGCCTGGAGTGTGAAGGGGTCAGAGACCCAGTACTTC	CAWSVKGSETQYF
NA	TRBV9	NA	TRBJ2-2	TGTGCCAGCAACAGGGCAACCGGGGAGCTGTTTTTT	CASNRATGELFF
NA	TRBV7-2	NA	TRBJ1-5	TGTGCCAGCAGCTCTTTTCGTCAGCCCCAGCATTTT	CASSSFRQPQHF
TRBD1	TRBV6-5	NA	TRBJ1-2	TGTGCCAGCACCAAGGGACAGGGGGTAGGCTACACCTTC	CASTKGQGVGYTF
NA	TRBV6-5	NA	TRBJ2-1	TGTGCCAGCAGTAGGCAGAGCTCCTACAATGAGCAGTTCTTC	CASSRQSSYNEQFF
TRBD2	TRBV2	NA	TRBJ2-3	TGTGCCAGCAGTGTAGGAGCGGGAGGCCGGGGAGATACGCAGTATTTT	CASSVGAGGRGDTQYF
NA	TRBV19	NA	TRBJ1-1	TGTGCCAGTAGTCTGCAGACTCGCACTGAAGCTTTCTTT	CASSLQTRTEAFF
NA	TRBV2	NA	TRBJ2-5	TGTGCCAGCAGTGGGCGTTATCAGGGGCGGGTAAAAGAAGAAGAGACCCAGTACTTC	CASSGRYQGRVKEEETQYF
NA	TRBV3-1/TRBV3-2	few	TRBJ1-1	TGTGCCAGCAGCCAAGGCGCCCGAACTGAAGCTTTCTTT	CASSQGARTEAFF
NA	TRBV5-1	NA	TRBJ2-1	TGCGCCAGCAGCTTGCTCTCGGGTGCCTACAATGAGCAGTTCTTC	CASSLLSGAYNEQFF
NA	TRBV6-2/TRBV6-3	NA	TRBJ1-2	TGTGCCAGCAGTTACCCCGAGGGTAATGGCTACACCTTC	CASSYPEGNGYTF
TRBD1	TRBV19	NA	TRBJ2-4	TGTGCCAGTAGTGGCGGGACAGGGGGCGGATACATTCAGTACTTC	CASSGGTGGGYIQYF
TRBD1	TRBV30	NA	TRBJ2-4	TGTGCCTGGAGTGTAGAAGGGGGCTCGAGGGTCAAAAACATTCAGTACTTC	CAWSVEGGSRVKNIQYF
NA	TRBV5-4	NA	TRBJ2-1	TGTGCCAGCAGCTTGGCCTGGCGGGACTCCTACAATGAGCAGTTCTTC	CASSLAWRDSYNEQFF
TRBD1	TRBV3-1/TRBV3-2	NA	TRBJ2-2	TGTGCCAGCAGCCAAGGCAGGGGGCGAACCGGGGAGCTGTTTTTT	CASSQGRGRTGELFF
NA	TRBV19	NA	TRBJ1-5	TGTGCCAGTAGTATTCCGGGCCAGCCCCAGCATTTT	CASSIPGQPQHF
NA	TRBV6-5	NA	TRBJ2-7	TGTGCCAGCATGGCATACTCCTACGAGCAGTACTTC	CASMAYSYEQYF
TRBD1	TRBV11-3	NA	TRBJ1-1	TGTGCCAGCAGCGTGGGCCGACAGGGTACGACTGAAGCTTTCTTT	CASSVGRQGTTEAFF
TRBD1	TRBV3-1/TRBV3-2	NA	TRBJ1-2	TGTGCCAGCAGCTGGCCGGGACAGGGGGCGAATGGCTACACCTTC	CASSWPGQGANGYTF
NA	TRBV10-3	NA	TRBJ1-4	TGTGCCCTCAGCTCGGGGGAGGAAAAACTGTTTTTT	CALSSGEEKLFF
TRBD2	TRBV25-1	NA	TRBJ2-7	TGTGCCATACTAGCGGGAGGGGTATACGAGCAGTACTTC	CAILAGGVYEQYF
NA	TRBV12-1	NA	TRBJ2-7	TGTGCCAGCAGCTTTGCGCAGGGACTAGCTGTGACCTACGAGCAGTACTTC	CASSFAQGLAVTYEQYF
NA	TRBV9	NA	TRBJ2-1	TGTGCCAGCAAAGGAAGCTTGGCGGGAACCCCGTTCTTC	CASKGSLAGTPFF
TRBD1	TRBV7-2	NA	TRBJ1-2	TGTGCCAGCAGCTTAGGGGGACAGCGCACAAATGGCTACACCTTC	CASSLGGQRTNGYTF
NA	TRBV6-5	NA	TRBJ1-3	TGTGCCAGCAGTTTGGAACTCGGAGGTGGAAACACCATATATTTT	CASSLELGGGNTIYF
TRBD1	TRBV18	NA	TRBJ2-7	TGTGCCAGCTCACTGGGGGACAGGGGCTACGAGCAGTACTTC	CASSLGDRGYEQYF
NA	TRBV20-1	NA	TRBJ2-5	TGCAGTGCTAGATCGATGGAGACCCAGTACTTC	CSARSMETQYF
TRBD1	TRBV5-4	once	TRBJ2-5	TGTGCCAGCAGCTTTGGGGACAGAGCCCAAGAGACCCAGTACTTC	CASSFGDRAQETQYF
NA	TRBV28	NA	TRBJ2-7	TGTGCCAGCAGTTTGCGGTACGAGCAGTACTTC	CASSLRYEQYF
NA	TRBV7-6	NA	TRBJ1-5	TGTGCCAGCAGCTTAGAAGGGTTTGGCAATCAGCCCCAGCATTTT	CASSLEGFGNQPQHF
NA	TRBV4-1	medium-sized	TRBJ1-2	TGCGCCAGCAGCCAAGATCGAGGGGGATATGGCTACACCTTC	CASSQDRGGYGYTF
NA	TRBV29-1	NA	TRBJ2-7	TGCAGCGTTGAAGACGGACGGTTGGAGCAGTACTTC	CSVEDGRLEQYF
TRBD1	TRBV4-2	NA	TRBJ1-5	TGTGCCAGCAGCCAAGACAGGACAGGGGGCAATCAGCCCCAGCATTTT	CASSQDRTGGNQPQHF
TRBD2	TRBV7-7	NA	TRBJ2-1	TGTGCCAGCAGCCCGGGCGGGAGGTTTGTCCACAATGAGCAGTTCTTC	CASSPGGRFVHNEQFF
TRBD2	TRBV27	NA	TRBJ2-7	TGTGCCAGCAGTTACTCTAGCGGGACGTACGAGCAGTACTTC	CASSYSSGTYEQYF
NA	TRBV27	NA	TRBJ1-1	TGTGCCAGCTCGATTAGCAGCTACACTGAAGCTTTCTTT	CASSISSYTEAFF
NA	TRBV6-2/TRBV6-3	NA	TRBJ1-5	TGTGCCAGCAGTTACTTCGGGGGAGAGGCTCAGCCCCAGCATTTT	CASSYFGGEAQPQHF
NA	TRBV7-9	NA	TRBJ2-7	TGTGCCAGCAGCTTAGTCGAATACGAGCAGTACTTC	CASSLVEYEQYF
TRBD1	TRBV6-5	NA	TRBJ2-7	TGTGCCAGCAGTCTTGGACAGGGCGGGCGCGAGCAGTACTTC	CASSLGQGGREQYF
TRBD2	TRBV30	NA	TRBJ2-3	TGTGCCTGGAGCGGGGGACTAGCGGGGGGAAATACGCAGTATTTT	CAWSGGLAGGNTQYF
TRBD1	TRBV9	NA	TRBJ1-2	TGTGCCAGCAGTTACGGACAGGGCTGGGACTATGGCTACACCTTC	CASSYGQGWDYGYTF
NA	TRBV5-6	NA	TRBJ2-7	TGTGCCAGCAGCTTGGGGGGGCGACCCTACGAGCAGTACTTC	CASSLGGRPYEQYF
NA	TRBV7-9	NA	TRBJ2-7	TGTGCCAGCAGCTCTGAGCCGGAGCGGTACGAGCAGTACTTC	CASSSEPERYEQYF
NA	TRBV27	NA	TRBJ1-5	TGTGCCAGCAGTCCGGGCCTTAGCAATCAGCCCCAGCATTTT	CASSPGLSNQPQHF
NA	TRBV12-3/TRBV12-4	NA	TRBJ1-6	TGTGCCAGCAGTGGCAGGAATTCACCCCTCCACTTT	CASSGRNSPLHF
TRBD1	TRBV19	NA	TRBJ1-2	TGTGCCAGTAGTATAGATAGGGGACAGAGATATGGCTACACCTTC	CASSIDRGQRYGYTF
NA	TRBV27	once	TRBJ2-2	TGTGCCAGCCGACCGGGTGGGCTGCCTGTCGGGGAGCTGTTTTTT	CASRPGGLPVGELFF
NA	TRBV5-6	NA	TRBJ1-3	TGTGCCAGCAGCTTTCGTCAGTTTGGAAACACCATATATTTT	CASSFRQFGNTIYF
NA	TRBV7-2	NA	TRBJ2-3	TGTGCCAGCAGCCCGAGCACAGATACGCAGTATTTT	CASSPSTDTQYF
TRBD2	TRBV11-3	NA	TRBJ2-7	TGTGCCAGCAGCTCTCGGGGGGACTCCCCCTACGAGCAGTACTTC	CASSSRGDSPYEQYF
NA	TRBV5-4	NA	TRBJ1-2	TGTGCCAGCAGCTTGGTAGGGGTCACTAACTATGGCTACACCTTC	CASSLVGVTNYGYTF
TRBD2	TRBV24-1	NA	TRBJ2-3	TGTGCCACCAGTGATCCTAGCGGGAGTCCCGGGACAGATACGCAGTATTTT	CATSDPSGSPGTDTQYF
TRBD1	TRBV5-4	NA	TRBJ2-5	TGTGCCAGCAGCTCCCCGGGACAGGGCGGAGAGACCCAGTACTTC	CASSSPGQGGETQYF
TRBD2	TRBV29-1	NA	TRBJ2-1	TGCAGCGTTGATCGGGGGACTAGCGGGATTGTGATTGATGAGCAGTTCTTC	CSVDRGTSGIVIDEQFF